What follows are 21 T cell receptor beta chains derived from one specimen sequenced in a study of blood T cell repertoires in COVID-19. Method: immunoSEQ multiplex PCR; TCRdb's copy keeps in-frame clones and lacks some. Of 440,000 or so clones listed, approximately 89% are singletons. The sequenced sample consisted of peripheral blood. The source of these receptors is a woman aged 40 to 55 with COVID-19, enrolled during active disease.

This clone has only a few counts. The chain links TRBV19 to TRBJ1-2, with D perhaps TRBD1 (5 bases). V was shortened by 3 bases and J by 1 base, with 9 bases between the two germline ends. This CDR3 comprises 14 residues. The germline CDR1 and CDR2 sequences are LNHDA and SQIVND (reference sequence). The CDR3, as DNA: TGTGCCAGTAGTATCAGGGCCTTTAACTATGGCTACACCTTC. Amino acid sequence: CASSIRAFNYGYTF.

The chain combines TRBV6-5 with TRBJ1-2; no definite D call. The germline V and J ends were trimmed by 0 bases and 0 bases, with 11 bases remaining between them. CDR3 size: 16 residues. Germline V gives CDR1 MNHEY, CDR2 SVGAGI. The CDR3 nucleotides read TGTGCCAGCAGTTACTCGAGAGGGCTAGCTAACTATGGCTACACCTTC. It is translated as CASSYSRGLANYGYTF.

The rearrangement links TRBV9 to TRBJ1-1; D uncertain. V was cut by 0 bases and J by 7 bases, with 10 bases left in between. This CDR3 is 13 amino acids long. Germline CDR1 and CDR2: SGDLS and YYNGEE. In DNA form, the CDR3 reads TGTGCCAGCAGCGTAGCCTCTGGAGGTGAAGCTTTCTTT. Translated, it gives CASSVASGGEAFF.

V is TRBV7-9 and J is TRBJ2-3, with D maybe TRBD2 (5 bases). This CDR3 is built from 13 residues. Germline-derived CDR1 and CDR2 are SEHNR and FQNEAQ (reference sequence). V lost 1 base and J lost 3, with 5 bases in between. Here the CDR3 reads CASSLGGTDTQYF. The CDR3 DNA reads TGTGCCAGCAGCTTAGGAGGGACAGATACGCAGTATTTT.

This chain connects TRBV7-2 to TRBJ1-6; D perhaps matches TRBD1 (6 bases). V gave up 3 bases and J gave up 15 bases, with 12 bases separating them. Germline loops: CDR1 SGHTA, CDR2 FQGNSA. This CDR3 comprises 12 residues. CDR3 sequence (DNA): TGTGCCAGCAGCTTTCAACAGGGATTCCTCCACTTT. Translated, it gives CASSFQQGFLHF.

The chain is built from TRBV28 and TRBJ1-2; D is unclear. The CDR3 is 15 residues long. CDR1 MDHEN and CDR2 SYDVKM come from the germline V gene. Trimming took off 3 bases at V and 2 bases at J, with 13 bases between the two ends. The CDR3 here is CASSLLTSQNYGYTF. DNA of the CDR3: TGTGCCAGCAGTTTGCTTACTTCACAGAACTATGGCTACACCTTC.

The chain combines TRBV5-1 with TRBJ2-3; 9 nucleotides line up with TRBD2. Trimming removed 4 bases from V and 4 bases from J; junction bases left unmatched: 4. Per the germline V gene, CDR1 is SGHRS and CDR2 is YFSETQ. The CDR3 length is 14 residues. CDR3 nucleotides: TGCGCCAGCAGCCTTAGCGGGAGCTCAGATACGCAGTATTTT. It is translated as CASSLSGSSDTQYF. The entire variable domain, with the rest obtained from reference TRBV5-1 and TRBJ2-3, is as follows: KAGVTQTPRYLIKTRGQQVTLSCSPISGHRSVSWYQQTPGQGLQFLFEYFSETQRNKGNFPGRFSGRQFSNSRSEMNVSTLELGDSALYLCASSLSGSSDTQYFGPGTRLTVL.

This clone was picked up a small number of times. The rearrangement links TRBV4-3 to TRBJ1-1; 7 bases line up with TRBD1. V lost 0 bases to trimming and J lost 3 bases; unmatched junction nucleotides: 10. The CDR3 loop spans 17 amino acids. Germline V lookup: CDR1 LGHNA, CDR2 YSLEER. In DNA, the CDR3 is TGCGCCAGCAGCCAAGAAATTGCCTCAGGGGGAGACACTGAAGCTTTCTTT. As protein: CASSQEIASGGDTEAFF.

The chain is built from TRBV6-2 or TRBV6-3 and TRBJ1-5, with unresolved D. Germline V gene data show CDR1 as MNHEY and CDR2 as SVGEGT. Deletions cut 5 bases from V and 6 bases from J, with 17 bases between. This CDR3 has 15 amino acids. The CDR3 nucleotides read TGTGCCAGCAGTCCCGTTGGCCCGGCGGGTCAGCCCCAGCATTTT. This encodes CASSPVGPAGQPQHF.

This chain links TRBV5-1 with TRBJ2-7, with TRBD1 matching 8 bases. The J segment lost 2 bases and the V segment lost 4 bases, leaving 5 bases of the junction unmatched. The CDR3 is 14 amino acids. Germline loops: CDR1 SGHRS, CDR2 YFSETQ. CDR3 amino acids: CASSEQGAAYEQYF. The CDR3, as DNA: TGCGCCAGCAGCGAGCAGGGGGCGGCCTACGAGCAGTACTTC. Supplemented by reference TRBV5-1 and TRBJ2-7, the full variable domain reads KAGVTQTPRYLIKTRGQQVTLSCSPISGHRSVSWYQQTPGQGLQFLFEYFSETQRNKGNFPGRFSGRQFSNSRSEMNVSTLELGDSALYLCASSEQGAAYEQYFGPGTRLTVT.

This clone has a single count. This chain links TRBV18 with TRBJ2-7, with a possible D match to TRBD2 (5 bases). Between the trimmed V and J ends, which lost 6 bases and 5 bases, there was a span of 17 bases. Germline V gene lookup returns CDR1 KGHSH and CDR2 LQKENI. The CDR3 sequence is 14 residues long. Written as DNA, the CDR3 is TGTGCCAGCTCTCTTTTGGGCGGGCCCAACGAGCAGTACTTC. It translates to CASSLLGGPNEQYF.

The CDR3 loop is CASSLLAGFTYNEQFF. In DNA, the CDR3 is TGTGCCAGCAGCTTGCTAGCGGGATTTACCTACAATGAGCAGTTCTTC. The J gene is TRBJ2-1, the V gene TRBV7-2, with TRBD2 matching 9 bases. CDR3 length: 16 residues. The ends lost 3 bases at V and 2 bases at J; junction bases unmatched: 5. Germline-derived CDR1 and CDR2 are SGHTA and FQGNSA.

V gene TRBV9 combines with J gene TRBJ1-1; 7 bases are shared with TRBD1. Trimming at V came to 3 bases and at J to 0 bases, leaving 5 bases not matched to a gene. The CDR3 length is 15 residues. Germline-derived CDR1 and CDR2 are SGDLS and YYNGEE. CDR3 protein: CASSEGAGVNTEAFF. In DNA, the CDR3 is TGTGCCAGCAGCGAGGGGGCAGGCGTGAACACTGAAGCTTTCTTT.

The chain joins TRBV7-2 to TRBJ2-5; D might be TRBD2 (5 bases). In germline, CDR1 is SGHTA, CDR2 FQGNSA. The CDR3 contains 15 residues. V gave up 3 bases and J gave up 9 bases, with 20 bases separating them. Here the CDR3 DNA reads TGTGCCAGCAGCTTTCTGCAAGCGGCACAGCCGGCCCAGTACTTC. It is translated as CASSFLQAAQPAQYF.

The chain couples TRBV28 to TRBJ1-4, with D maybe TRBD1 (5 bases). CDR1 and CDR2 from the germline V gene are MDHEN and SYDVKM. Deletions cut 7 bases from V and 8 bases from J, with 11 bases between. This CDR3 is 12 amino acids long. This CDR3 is CASNTYREKLFF. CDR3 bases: TGTGCCAGCAACACCTACAGGGAAAAACTGTTTTTT.

CDR3 bases: TGTGCTAGTGGTTTGGTGGGACTGTCAAAGCAGCAGTTCTTC. Amino acids: CASGLVGLSKQQFF. V usage is TRBV12-5 and J usage is TRBJ2-1; maybe TRBD2 (6 bases). CDR3 length equals 14 residues. The V gene lost 0 bases and the J gene lost 11 bases, with 14 bases spanning the gap. Germline V gives CDR1 LGHNT, CDR2 FRNRAP.

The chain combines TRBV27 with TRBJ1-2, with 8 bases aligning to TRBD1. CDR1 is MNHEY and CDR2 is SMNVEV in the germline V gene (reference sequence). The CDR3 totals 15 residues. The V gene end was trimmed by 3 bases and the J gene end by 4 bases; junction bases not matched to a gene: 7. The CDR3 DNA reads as TGTGCCAGCAGTTTTCGGACAGGGTCACTCTATGGCTACACCTTC. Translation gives CASSFRTGSLYGYTF.

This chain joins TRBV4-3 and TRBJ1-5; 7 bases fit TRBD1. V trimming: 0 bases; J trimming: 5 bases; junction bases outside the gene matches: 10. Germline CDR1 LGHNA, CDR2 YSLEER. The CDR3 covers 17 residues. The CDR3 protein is CASSQDQRTGGYQPQHF. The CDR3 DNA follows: TGCGCCAGCAGCCAAGATCAGAGGACAGGCGGATATCAGCCCCAGCATTTT.

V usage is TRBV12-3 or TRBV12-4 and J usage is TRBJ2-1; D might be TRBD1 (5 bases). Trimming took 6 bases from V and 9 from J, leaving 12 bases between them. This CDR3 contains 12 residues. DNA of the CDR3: TGTGCCAGCAGGAAACAGGAAGGTGAGCAGTTCTTC. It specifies CASRKQEGEQFF.

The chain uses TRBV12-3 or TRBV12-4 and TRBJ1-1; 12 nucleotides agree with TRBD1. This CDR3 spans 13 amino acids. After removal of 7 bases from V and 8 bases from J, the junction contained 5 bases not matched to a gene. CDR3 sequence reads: CASTIGTGGEAFF. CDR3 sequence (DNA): TGTGCCAGCACTATCGGGACAGGGGGCGAAGCTTTCTTT.

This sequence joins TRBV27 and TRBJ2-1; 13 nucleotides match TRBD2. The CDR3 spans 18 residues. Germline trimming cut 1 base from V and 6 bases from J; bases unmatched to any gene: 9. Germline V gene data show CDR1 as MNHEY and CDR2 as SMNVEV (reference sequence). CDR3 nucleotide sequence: TGTGCCAGCAGTTTATATTCCGCTTGGACTAGCGGGAGCAATGAGCAGTTCTTC. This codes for CASSLYSAWTSGSNEQFF.